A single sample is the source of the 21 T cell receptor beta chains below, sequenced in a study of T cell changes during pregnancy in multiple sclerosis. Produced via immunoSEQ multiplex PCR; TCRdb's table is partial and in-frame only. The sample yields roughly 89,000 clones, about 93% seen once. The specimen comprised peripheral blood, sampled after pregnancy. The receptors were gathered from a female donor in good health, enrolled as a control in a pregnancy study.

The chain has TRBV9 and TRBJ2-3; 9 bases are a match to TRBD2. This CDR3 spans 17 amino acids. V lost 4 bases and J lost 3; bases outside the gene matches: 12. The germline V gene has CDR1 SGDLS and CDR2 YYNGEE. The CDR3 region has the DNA TGTGCCAGCAGCCCCCGAAAAGTAGCGGGAGAGACAGATACGCAGTATTTT. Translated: CASSPRKVAGETDTQYF. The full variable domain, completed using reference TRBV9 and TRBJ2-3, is DSGVTQTPKHLITATGQRVTLRCSPRSGDLSVYWYQQSLDQGLQFLIQYYNGEERAKGNILERFSAQQFPDLHSELNLSSLELGDSALYFCASSPRKVAGETDTQYFGPGTRLTVL.

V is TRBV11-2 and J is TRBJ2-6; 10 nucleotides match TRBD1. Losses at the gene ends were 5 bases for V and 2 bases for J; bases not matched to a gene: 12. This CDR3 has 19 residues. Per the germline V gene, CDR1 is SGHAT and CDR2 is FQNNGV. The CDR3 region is CASSDYRDRGQAGANVLTF. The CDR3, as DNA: TGTGCCAGCAGCGACTACCGGGACAGGGGTCAGGCTGGGGCCAACGTCCTGACTTTC.

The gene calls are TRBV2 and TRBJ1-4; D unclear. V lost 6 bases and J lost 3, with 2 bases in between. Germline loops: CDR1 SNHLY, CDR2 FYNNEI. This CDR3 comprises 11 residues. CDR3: CASSANEKLFF. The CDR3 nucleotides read TGTGCCAGCAGCGCTAATGAAAAACTGTTTTTT. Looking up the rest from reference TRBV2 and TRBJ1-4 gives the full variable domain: EPEVTQTPSHQVTQMGQEVILRCVPISNHLYFYWYRQILGQKVEFLVSFYNNEISEKSEIFDDQFSVERPDGSNFTLKIRSTKLEDSAMYFCASSANEKLFFGSGTQLSVL.

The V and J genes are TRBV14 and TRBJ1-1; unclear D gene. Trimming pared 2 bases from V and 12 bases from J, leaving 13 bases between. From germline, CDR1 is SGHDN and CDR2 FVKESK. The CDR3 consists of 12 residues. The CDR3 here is CASSQSGIRPFF. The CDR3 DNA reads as TGTGCCAGCAGCCAATCGGGGATCCGTCCTTTCTTT.

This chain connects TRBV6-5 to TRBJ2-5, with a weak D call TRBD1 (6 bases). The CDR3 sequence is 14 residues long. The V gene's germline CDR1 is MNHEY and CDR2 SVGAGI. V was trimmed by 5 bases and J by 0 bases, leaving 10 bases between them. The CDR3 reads CASSPDRNQETQYF. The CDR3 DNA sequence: TGTGCCAGCAGTCCAGACAGGAACCAAGAGACCCAGTACTTC.

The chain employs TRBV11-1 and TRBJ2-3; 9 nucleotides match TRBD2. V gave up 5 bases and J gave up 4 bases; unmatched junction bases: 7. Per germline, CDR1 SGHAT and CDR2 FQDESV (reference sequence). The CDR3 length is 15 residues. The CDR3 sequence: CASSRGRAPADTQYF. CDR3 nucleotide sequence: TGTGCCAGCAGCCGCGGGAGGGCCCCCGCAGATACGCAGTATTTT.

CDR3 in amino acids: CASSAGPGGYEQFF. Written as DNA, the CDR3 is TGCGCCAGCAGCGCGGGACCGGGTGGCTATGAGCAGTTCTTC. The chain employs TRBV5-1 and TRBJ2-1; possibly TRBD2 for D (6 bases). The V gene lost 4 bases and the J gene lost 8 bases, with 16 bases spanning the gap. Germline loops: CDR1 SGHRS, CDR2 YFSETQ. This CDR3 spans 14 amino acids.

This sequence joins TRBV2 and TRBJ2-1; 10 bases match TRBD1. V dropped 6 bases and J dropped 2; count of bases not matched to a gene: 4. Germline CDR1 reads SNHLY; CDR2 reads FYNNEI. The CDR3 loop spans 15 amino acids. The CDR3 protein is CASSGTGEAYNEQFF. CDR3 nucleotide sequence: TGTGCCAGCAGCGGGACAGGGGAAGCCTACAATGAGCAGTTCTTC.

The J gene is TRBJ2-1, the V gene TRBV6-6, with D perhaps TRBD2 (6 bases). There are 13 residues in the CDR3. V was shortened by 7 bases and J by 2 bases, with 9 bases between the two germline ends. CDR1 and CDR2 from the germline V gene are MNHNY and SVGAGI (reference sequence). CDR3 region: CASKAGTYNEQFF. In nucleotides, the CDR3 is TGTGCCAGCAAAGCGGGTACCTACAATGAGCAGTTCTTC.

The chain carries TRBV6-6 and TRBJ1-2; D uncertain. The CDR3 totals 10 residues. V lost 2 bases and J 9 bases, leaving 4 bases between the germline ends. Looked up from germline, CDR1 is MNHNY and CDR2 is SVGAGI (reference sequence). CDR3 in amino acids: CASSYVSYTF. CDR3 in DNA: TGTGCCAGCAGTTACGTCAGCTACACCTTC.

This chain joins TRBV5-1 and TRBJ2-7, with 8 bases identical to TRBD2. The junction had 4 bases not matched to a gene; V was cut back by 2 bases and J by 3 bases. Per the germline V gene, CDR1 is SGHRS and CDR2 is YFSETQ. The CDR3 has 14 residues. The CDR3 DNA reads TGCGCCAGCAGCTTAGCGGGAGCATACTACGAGCAGTACTTC. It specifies CASSLAGAYYEQYF. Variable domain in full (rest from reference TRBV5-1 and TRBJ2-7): KAGVTQTPRYLIKTRGQQVTLSCSPISGHRSVSWYQQTPGQGLQFLFEYFSETQRNKGNFPGRFSGRQFSNSRSEMNVSTLELGDSALYLCASSLAGAYYEQYFGPGTRLTVT.

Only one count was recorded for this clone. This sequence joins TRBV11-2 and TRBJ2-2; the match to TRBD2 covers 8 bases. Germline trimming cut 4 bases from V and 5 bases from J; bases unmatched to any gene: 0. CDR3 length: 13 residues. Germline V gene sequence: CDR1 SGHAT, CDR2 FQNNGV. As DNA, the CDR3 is TGTGCCAGCAGCTCGGGGGGGACCGGGGAGCTGTTTTTT. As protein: CASSSGGTGELFF. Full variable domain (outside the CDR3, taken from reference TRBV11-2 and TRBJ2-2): EAGVAQSPRYKIIEKRQSVAFWCNPISGHATLYWYQQILGQGPKLLIQFQNNGVVDDSQLPKDRFSAERLKGVDSTLKIQPAKLEDSAVYLCASSSGGTGELFFGEGSRLTVL.

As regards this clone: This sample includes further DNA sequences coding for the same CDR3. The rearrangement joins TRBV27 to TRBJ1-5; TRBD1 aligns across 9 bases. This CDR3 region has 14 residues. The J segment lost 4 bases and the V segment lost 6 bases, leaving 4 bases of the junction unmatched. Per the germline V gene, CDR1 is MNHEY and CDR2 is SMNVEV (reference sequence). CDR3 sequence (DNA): TGTGCCAGCAGACAGGGGGCAAGTAATCAGCCCCAGCATTTT. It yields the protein CASRQGASNQPQHF.

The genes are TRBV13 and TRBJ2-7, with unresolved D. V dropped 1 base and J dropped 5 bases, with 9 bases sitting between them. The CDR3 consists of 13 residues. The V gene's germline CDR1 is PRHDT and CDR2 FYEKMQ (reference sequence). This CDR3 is CASSLDSHDEQYF. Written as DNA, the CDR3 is TGTGCCAGCAGCTTAGACAGCCACGACGAGCAGTACTTC.

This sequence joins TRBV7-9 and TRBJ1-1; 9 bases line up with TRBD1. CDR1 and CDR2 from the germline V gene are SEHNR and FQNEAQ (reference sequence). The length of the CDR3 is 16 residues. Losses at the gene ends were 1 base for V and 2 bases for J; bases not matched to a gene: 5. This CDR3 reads CASSLGATGGNTEAFF. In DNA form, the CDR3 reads TGTGCCAGCAGCTTAGGGGCGACAGGGGGTAACACTGAAGCTTTCTTT.

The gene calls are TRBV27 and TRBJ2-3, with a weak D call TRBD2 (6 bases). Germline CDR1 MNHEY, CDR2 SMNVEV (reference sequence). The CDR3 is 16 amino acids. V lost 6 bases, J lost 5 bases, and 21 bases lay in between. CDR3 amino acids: CASSLGPWGGLDTQYF. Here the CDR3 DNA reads TGTGCCAGCAGCCTAGGACCCTGGGGAGGTCTAGATACGCAGTATTTT.

CDR3 bases: TGTGCCAGCAGCCCCCCCTCGCGGGGGGGAAAGAGCTATGGCTACACCTTC. This encodes CASSPPSRGGKSYGYTF. V and J are TRBV13 and TRBJ1-2, with D tentatively TRBD1 (5 bases). The germline V gene has CDR1 PRHDT and CDR2 FYEKMQ (reference sequence). The CDR3 is 17 residues long. Trimming left V 5 bases short and J 4 bases short, with 23 bases between.

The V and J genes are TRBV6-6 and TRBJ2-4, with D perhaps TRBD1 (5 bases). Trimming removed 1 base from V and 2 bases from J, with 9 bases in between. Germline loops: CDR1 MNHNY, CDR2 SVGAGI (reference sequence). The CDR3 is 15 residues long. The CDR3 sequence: CASSYYGATKNIQYF. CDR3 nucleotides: TGTGCCAGCAGTTACTATGGGGCGACCAAAAACATTCAGTACTTC.

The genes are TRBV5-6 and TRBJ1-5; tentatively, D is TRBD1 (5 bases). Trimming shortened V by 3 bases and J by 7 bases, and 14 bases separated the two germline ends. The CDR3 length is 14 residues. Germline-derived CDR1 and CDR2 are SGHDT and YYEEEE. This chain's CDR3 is CASSSSGPRQPQHF. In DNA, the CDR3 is TGTGCCAGCAGCTCATCAGGGCCCAGACAGCCCCAGCATTTT.

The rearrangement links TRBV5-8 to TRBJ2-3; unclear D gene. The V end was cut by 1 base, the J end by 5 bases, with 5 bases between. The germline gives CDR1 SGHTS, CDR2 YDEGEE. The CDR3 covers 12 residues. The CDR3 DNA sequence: TGTGCCAGCAGCTTGACGGTAGATACGCAGTATTTT. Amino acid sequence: CASSLTVDTQYF.

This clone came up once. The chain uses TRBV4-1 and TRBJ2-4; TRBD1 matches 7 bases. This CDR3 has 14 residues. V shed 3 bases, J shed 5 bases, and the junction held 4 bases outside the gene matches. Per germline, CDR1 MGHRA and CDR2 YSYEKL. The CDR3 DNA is TGCGCCAGCAGCCACCCGGACAGGCAAAACATTCAGTACTTC. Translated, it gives CASSHPDRQNIQYF.